This passage covers 17 T cell receptor beta chains from one sample sequenced in a study of T cell responses to AZD1222 COVID-19 vaccine (dated by TCRdb to about 2021). The time point label on this specimen signifies: about 28 days (+/-7) after the second vaccine dose. Per the publication, the treatment or condition label means: meningococcal conjugate vaccine given as trial control. Libraries came from the immunoSEQ multiplex PCR assay. TCRdb carries this immuneACCESS record with in-frame sequences only. Its versions omit some clonotypes, under half of them owing to an unresolved V gene in the studies checked, with the rest unexplained. The table for this sample lists 170,000 or so clones; roughly 93% of them were counted only once. The ten biggest clones cover more than 0.85% of the sample. Sequenced material: peripheral blood, taken 28 days after the second dose of the MenACWY control vaccine. These receptors were taken from an adult who received the MenACWY meningococcal vaccine as a control.

V and J are TRBV6-5 and TRBJ1-1, with D possibly matching TRBD1 (5 bases). The germline V and J ends were trimmed by 6 bases and 6 bases, with 20 bases remaining between them. Per the germline V gene, CDR1 is MNHEY and CDR2 is SVGAGI. This CDR3 contains 15 residues. CDR3 region: CASSARLQDRAEAFF. CDR3 bases: TGTGCCAGCAGCGCCCGGCTACAGGATAGGGCTGAAGCTTTCTTT.

The chain combines TRBV4-1 with TRBJ2-6, with 9 bases aligning to TRBD1. The germline gives CDR1 MGHRA, CDR2 YSYEKL. CDR3 size: 14 residues. V lost 1 base to trimming and J lost 16 bases; unmatched junction nucleotides: 8. This CDR3 reads CASSQGGTGTSLTF. The CDR3 DNA reads TGCGCCAGCAGCCAAGGCGGGACAGGGACATCGCTGACTTTC.

The V call is TRBV19, the J call TRBJ1-1; possible D gene TRBD1, 6 bases. The germline V gene encodes CDR1 LNHDA and CDR2 SQIVND (reference sequence). Trimming pared 3 bases from V and 6 bases from J, leaving 11 bases between. The CDR3 runs 13 residues. CDR3 sequence (DNA): TGTGCCAGTAGTATGGACAGCCTAGCTGAAGCTTTCTTT. This translates into CASSMDSLAEAFF.

The chain links TRBV6-4 to TRBJ2-3, with 9 positions matching TRBD1. The CDR3 is 15 amino acids. Germline V gives CDR1 MRHNA, CDR2 SNTAGT. V lost 0 bases to trimming and J lost 4 bases; unmatched junction nucleotides: 2. The CDR3 nucleotides are TGTGCCAGCAGTGACTCGGACAGGGGCGCAGATACGCAGTATTTT. The encoded protein is CASSDSDRGADTQYF.

The V gene is TRBV5-6, the J gene TRBJ2-6, with TRBD2 as a possible D gene (5 bases). CDR3 length: 13 residues. In germline, CDR1 is SGHDT, CDR2 YYEEEE. V shed 1 base and J shed 11 bases, with 10 bases lying between them. The CDR3 DNA reads TGTGCCAGCAGCTTGCCCGGGGTTGACGTCCTGACTTTC. It codes for CASSLPGVDVLTF. Together with reference TRBV5-6 and TRBJ2-6, the CDR3 gives the full variable domain: DAGVTQSPTHLIKTRGQQVTLRCSPKSGHDTVSWYQQALGQGPQFIFQYYEEEERQRGNFPDRFSGHQFPNYSSELNVNALLLGDSALYLCASSLPGVDVLTFGAGSRLTVL.

The chain uses TRBV9 and TRBJ2-5, with 13 nucleotides matching TRBD2. Germline V gene data show CDR1 as SGDLS and CDR2 as YYNGEE. The CDR3 contains 16 residues. V lost 4 bases, J lost 4 bases, and 7 bases stayed unmatched. CDR3 loop: CASSPGLAGDRETQYF. The DNA of the CDR3 is TGTGCCAGCAGCCCTGGACTAGCGGGGGATCGAGAGACCCAGTACTTC.

The chain employs TRBV6-5 and TRBJ2-1, with 9 bases fitting TRBD2. Trimming took 2 bases from V and 8 from J; bases not matched to a gene: 4. This CDR3 has 14 amino acids. CDR1 and CDR2 from the germline V gene are MNHEY and SVGAGI. As DNA, the CDR3 is TGTGCCAGCAGTTACGAGCGGGGGGCCTATGAGCAGTTCTTC. Protein: CASSYERGAYEQFF.

The chain employs TRBV19 and TRBJ1-1, with D maybe TRBD1 (5 bases). There are 14 residues in the CDR3. V was clipped by 1 base and J by 4 bases, with 10 bases between them. Germline values: CDR1 LNHDA, CDR2 SQIVND (reference sequence). In DNA form, the CDR3 reads TGTGCCAGTAGTATAGCGGGGGGAGGCACTGAAGCTTTCTTT. It is translated as CASSIAGGGTEAFF.

Turning to this clone: Other DNA sequences in this specimen translate into the identical CDR3. The chain carries TRBV4-2 and TRBJ1-4, with TRBD1 as a possible D gene (6 bases). Germline V lookup: CDR1 LGHNA, CDR2 YNFKEQ. The CDR3 runs to 15 residues. Trimming shortened V by 0 bases and J by 3 bases, and 8 bases separated the two germline ends. CDR3 DNA sequence: TGTGCCAGCAGCCAAGATCAGGGGTCTAATGAAAAACTGTTTTTT. As protein: CASSQDQGSNEKLFF.

This clone has a handful of counts. V and J are TRBV19 and TRBJ1-2; D perhaps matches TRBD1 (5 bases). Trimming shortened V by 6 bases and J by 8 bases, and 22 bases separated the two germline ends. The CDR3 is made up of 15 amino acids. Per the germline V gene, CDR1 is LNHDA and CDR2 is SQIVND (reference sequence). In DNA form, the CDR3 reads TGTGCCAGTAGCCACGAGTCTACGAAGGGGAGAGGCTACACCTTC. Translating gives CASSHESTKGRGYTF.

The rearrangement joins TRBV2 to TRBJ1-5; a weak D match, TRBD1 (6 bases). Between the trimmed V and J ends, which lost 3 bases and 11 bases, there was a span of 20 bases. CDR1 SNHLY and CDR2 FYNNEI come from the germline V gene. The CDR3 consists of 15 residues. In DNA form, the CDR3 reads TGTGCCAGCAGTGACCGGCAGGGGCCCGGAGGGACCCAGCATTTT. This encodes CASSDRQGPGGTQHF.

In DNA, the CDR3 is TGTGCCAGCAGCCAAGTTACAGGGGAACAGTACTTC. It translates to CASSQVTGEQYF. The J gene is TRBJ2-7, the V gene TRBV3-1 (or the pseudogene TRBV3-2); 7 bases are a match to TRBD1. This CDR3 is built from 12 residues. V was pared by 1 base and J by 10 bases, with 4 bases of the junction left unmatched. CDR1 is LGHDT and CDR2 is YNNKEL in the germline V gene (reference sequence).

The CDR3 DNA reads TGTGCCAGCAGTTCCGGGGGCTTCTATGGCTACACCTTC. Its translation is CASSSGGFYGYTF. This chain uses TRBV28 with TRBJ1-2, with D perhaps matching TRBD1 (6 bases). V was shortened by 4 bases and J by 4 bases, with 10 bases between the two germline ends. CDR1 is MDHEN, CDR2 SYDVKM, per germline. This CDR3 contains 13 residues.

The genes are TRBV4-1 and TRBJ1-2, with unresolved D. This CDR3 spans 15 amino acids. The ends were cut back, 1 base at V and 4 bases at J, with 13 bases in the middle. Germline CDR1 is MGHRA and CDR2 is YSYEKL. The CDR3 region has the DNA TGCGCCAGCAGCCAAGCTCCATCGGCCCTCTATGGCTACACCTTC. It codes for CASSQAPSALYGYTF.

This chain joins TRBV3-1 (or the pseudogene TRBV3-2) and TRBJ2-7; 9 bases map to TRBD2. With 4 bases clipped from V and 10 bases from J, the junction kept 17 bases outside the gene matches. The CDR3 is 16 amino acids. In germline, CDR1 is LGHDT, CDR2 YNNKEL (reference sequence). As DNA, the CDR3 is TGTGCCAGCAGCCCAATGGGGGGGGCTAGCGGGACGTTTCAGTACTTC. Translated, it gives CASSPMGGASGTFQYF.

J is TRBJ2-3 and V is TRBV5-1, with 7 bases lining up with TRBD2. The germline CDR1 and CDR2 sequences are SGHRS and YFSETQ. This CDR3 region has 13 residues. J was trimmed by 3 bases and V by 7 bases; bases with no gene match: 5. The DNA of the CDR3 is TGCGCCAGCGGGACGGGGGGTACAGATACGCAGTATTTT. It yields the protein CASGTGGTDTQYF. The full variable domain, in which reference TRBV5-1 and TRBJ2-3 provide the parts outside the CDR3, is KAGVTQTPRYLIKTRGQQVTLSCSPISGHRSVSWYQQTPGQGLQFLFEYFSETQRNKGNFPGRFSGRQFSNSRSEMNVSTLELGDSALYLCASGTGGTDTQYFGPGTRLTVL.

The chain uses TRBV15 and TRBJ2-7, with unresolved D. The CDR3 extends over 14 amino acids. With 1 base removed from V and 1 base from J, the gap between germline ends came to 8 bases. Germline CDR1 reads LNHNV; CDR2 reads YYDKDF (reference sequence). The chain's CDR3 is CATSRVGFSYEQYF. CDR3 nucleotides: TGTGCCACCAGCAGAGTGGGTTTTTCCTACGAGCAGTACTTC.